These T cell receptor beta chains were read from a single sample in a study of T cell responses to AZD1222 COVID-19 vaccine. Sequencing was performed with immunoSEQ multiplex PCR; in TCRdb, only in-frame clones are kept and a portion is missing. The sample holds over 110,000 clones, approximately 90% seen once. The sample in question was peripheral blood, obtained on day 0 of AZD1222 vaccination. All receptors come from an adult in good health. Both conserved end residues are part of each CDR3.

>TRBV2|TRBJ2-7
CASSVSSYEQYF
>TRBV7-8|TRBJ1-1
CASRQAWDTEAFF
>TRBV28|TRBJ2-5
CASQKRYQETQYF
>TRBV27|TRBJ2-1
CASSSRTSGLYNEQFF
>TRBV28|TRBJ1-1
CASRTSRDHTEAFF
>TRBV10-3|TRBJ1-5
CAISESWRHSSNQPQHF
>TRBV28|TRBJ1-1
CASSLNGGTEAFF
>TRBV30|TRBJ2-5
CAWSVLSGGKTQYF
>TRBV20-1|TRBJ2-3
CSAWNPDTQYF
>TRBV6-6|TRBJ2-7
CASSHSTGQGSEQYF
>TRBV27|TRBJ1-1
CASSLFRGREAEAFF
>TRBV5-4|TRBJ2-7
CASSLFGALPQF
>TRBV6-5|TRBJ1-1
CASRRTGSTEAFF
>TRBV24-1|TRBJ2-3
CATSGSEDTDTQYF
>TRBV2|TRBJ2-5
CASSETRETQYF
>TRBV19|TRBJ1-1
CASSFKNTEAFF
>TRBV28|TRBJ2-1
CASSFLPAGFYNEQFF
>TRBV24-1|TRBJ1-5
CATSGRGQPTNQPQHF
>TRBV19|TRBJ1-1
CASRVATEAFF
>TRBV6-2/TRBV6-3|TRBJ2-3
CASSYSRAGPRTTQYF
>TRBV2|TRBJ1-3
CASKGRGEDTIYF
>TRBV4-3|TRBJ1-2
CASSQAIWGGYGYTF
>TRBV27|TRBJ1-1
CASSLSSDDEAFF
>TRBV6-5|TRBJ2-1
CASITGTSSYNEQFF
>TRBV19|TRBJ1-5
CASSITDRVLNQPQHF
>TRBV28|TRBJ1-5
CASSSPGTGPFPPQHF
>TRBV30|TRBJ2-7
CAWRGRDRGYEQYF
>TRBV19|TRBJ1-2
CASSMRGRAYGYTF
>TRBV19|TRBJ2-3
CASSIGTSGRFTDTQYF
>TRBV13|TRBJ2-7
CASSLDTSIYEQYF
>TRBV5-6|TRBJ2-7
CASSWGPVYEQYF
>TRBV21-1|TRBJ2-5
CASSKPKPRQETQYF
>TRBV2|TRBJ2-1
CASSTRRGSLGEQFF
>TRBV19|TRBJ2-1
CASSISGSYNEQFF
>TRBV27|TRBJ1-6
CASSRSGSNSPLHF
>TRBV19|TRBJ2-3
CASSQGGADTQYF
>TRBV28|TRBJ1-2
CASLTTGVGDYGYTF
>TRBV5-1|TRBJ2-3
CASSLGGTSTDTQYF
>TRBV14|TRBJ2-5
CASSQATGVRETQYF
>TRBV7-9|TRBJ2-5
CASSFGLGVQETQYF
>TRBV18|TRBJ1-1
CASSIQGADTEAFF
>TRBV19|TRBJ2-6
CASSIKFSGANVLTF
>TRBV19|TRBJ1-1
CASSFGRGLNTEAFF
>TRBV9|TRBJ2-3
CASSVGTSSDTQYF
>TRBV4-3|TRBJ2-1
CASSLHPPSGRWGYNEQFF
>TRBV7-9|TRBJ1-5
CASSFGDNQPQHF
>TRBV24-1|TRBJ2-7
CATSDLAAPLEGQYF
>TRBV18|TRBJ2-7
CASSPEAGTPDGQYF
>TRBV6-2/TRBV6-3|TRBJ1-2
CASSLDSLYGYTF
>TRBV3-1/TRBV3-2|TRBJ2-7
CASSQGIPSGGGEQYF
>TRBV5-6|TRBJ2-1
CASSPEVASYNEQFF
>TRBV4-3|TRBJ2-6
CASSQETGSGANVLTF
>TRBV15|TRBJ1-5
CATSPLHGKYSNQPQHF
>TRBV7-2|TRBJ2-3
CASSLDGGFTDTQYF
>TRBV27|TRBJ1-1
CASRLKGTGFGEAFF
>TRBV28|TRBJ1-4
CASSAVTGTNEKLFF
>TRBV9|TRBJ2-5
CASSRGLAGGETQYF
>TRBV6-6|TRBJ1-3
CASGAGWNTIYF
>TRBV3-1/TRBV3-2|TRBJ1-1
CASSPMPRPPRGNTEAFF